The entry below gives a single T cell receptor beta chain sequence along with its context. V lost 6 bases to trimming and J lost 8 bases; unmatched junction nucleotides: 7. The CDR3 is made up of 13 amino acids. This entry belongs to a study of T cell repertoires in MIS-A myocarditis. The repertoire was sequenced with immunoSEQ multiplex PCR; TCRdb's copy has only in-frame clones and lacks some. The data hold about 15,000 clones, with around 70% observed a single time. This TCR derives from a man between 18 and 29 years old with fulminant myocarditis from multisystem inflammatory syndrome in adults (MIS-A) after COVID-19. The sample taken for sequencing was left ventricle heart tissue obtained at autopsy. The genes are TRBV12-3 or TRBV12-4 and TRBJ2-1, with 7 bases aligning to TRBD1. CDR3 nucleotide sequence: TGTGCCAGCAGAACTGACAGGGCCCATGAGCAGTTCTTC. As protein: CASRTDRAHEQFF.